One and the same sample provided the 14 T cell receptor beta chains below, sequenced in a study of cytomegalovirus exposure and HLA in healthy donors. TCRdb's copy holds only in-frame clones and misses some; the assay was immunoSEQ multiplex PCR. The data show approximately 220,000 clones, over 70% seen once. Specimen: PBMCs. These receptors all stem from a woman aged 25 to 39 in good health and CMV-seropositive.

The chain combines TRBV30 with TRBJ2-2, with 9 bases fitting TRBD1. This CDR3 has 16 amino acids. Trimming at V came to 0 bases and at J to 7 bases, leaving 9 bases not matched to a gene. Germline values: CDR1 GTSNPN, CDR2 SVGIG (reference sequence). This CDR3 is CAWSVRLTGGHGELFF. The CDR3 region has the DNA TGTGCCTGGAGTGTACGATTGACAGGGGGTCACGGGGAGCTGTTTTTT.

The chain combines TRBV4-2 with TRBJ2-7; 7 bases are a match to TRBD2. This CDR3 region has 14 residues. J lost 2 bases, V lost 2 bases, and 3 bases had no gene match. Looked up from germline, CDR1 is LGHNA and CDR2 is YNFKEQ. The CDR3 DNA sequence: TGTGCCAGCAGCCAATTTGGACTAGCCTACGAGCAGTACTTC. It codes for CASSQFGLAYEQYF.

The chain combines TRBV2 with TRBJ2-7; 10 positions match TRBD1. This CDR3 has 13 amino acids. Germline V gives CDR1 SNHLY, CDR2 FYNNEI. The ends lost 8 bases at V and 3 bases at J; junction bases unmatched: 4. The CDR3 sequence is CASDGDRGYEQYF. The CDR3, as DNA: TGTGCCAGCGATGGGGACAGGGGCTACGAGCAGTACTTC.

The chain recombines TRBV6-1 with TRBJ2-7, with a weak D call TRBD2 (5 bases). Trimming removed 2 bases at V and 0 bases at J, with 11 bases between. Germline values: CDR1 MNHNS, CDR2 SASEGT. CDR3 size: 15 residues. The CDR3 loop is CASSENTGSSYEQYF. The CDR3 nucleotides are TGTGCCAGCAGTGAAAACACGGGATCCTCCTACGAGCAGTACTTC.

The chain links TRBV27 to TRBJ1-3; D might be TRBD1 (6 bases). The CDR3 loop spans 16 amino acids. The V and J ends lost 7 bases and 8 bases respectively, with 24 bases between them. The germline V gene encodes CDR1 MNHEY and CDR2 SMNVEV (reference sequence). CDR3 coding DNA: TGTGCCAGCAAGTCTCTCAGGGGCGACTTGAGGGACACCATATATTTT. It encodes CASKSLRGDLRDTIYF.

The chain joins TRBV2 to TRBJ1-2; maybe TRBD1 (6 bases). The CDR3 extends over 12 amino acids. Germline lookup yields CDR1 SNHLY and CDR2 FYNNEI. Trimming removed 2 bases at V and 12 bases at J, with 13 bases between. The CDR3: CASSEYREGHTF. In DNA form, the CDR3 reads TGTGCCAGCAGTGAATACAGGGAAGGGCACACCTTC. Full variable domain (rest looked up from reference TRBV2 and TRBJ1-2): EPEVTQTPSHQVTQMGQEVILRCVPISNHLYFYWYRQILGQKVEFLVSFYNNEISEKSEIFDDQFSVERPDGSNFTLKIRSTKLEDSAMYFCASSEYREGHTFGSGTRLTVV.

The rearrangement uses TRBV27 and TRBJ1-1, with 7 bases matching TRBD1. CDR3 length equals 16 residues. CDR1 is MNHEY and CDR2 is SMNVEV in the germline V gene (reference sequence). The V gene end was trimmed by 0 bases and the J gene end by 8 bases; junction bases not matched to a gene: 12. CDR3 in DNA: TGTGCCAGCAGTTTATCGTTCCGACAGGGAGGAGCGGAAGCTTTCTTT. Its protein is CASSLSFRQGGAEAFF.

This clone was counted once. The chain recombines TRBV4-3 with TRBJ2-1; 11 bases fit TRBD2. Germline V gene lookup returns CDR1 LGHNA and CDR2 YSLEER. Trimming removed 5 bases from V and 8 bases from J; junction bases left unmatched: 11. The CDR3 runs to 16 residues. The CDR3 nucleotides read TGCGCCAGCAGCAAGACTAGCGGGGACCTTTTGGATGAGCAGTTCTTC. It codes for CASSKTSGDLLDEQFF.

This clone was seen just once. The rearrangement joins TRBV4-3 to TRBJ2-5; no clear D gene. This CDR3 region has 14 residues. V lost 1 base, J lost 1 base, and 7 bases lay in between. From germline, CDR1 is LGHNA and CDR2 YSLEER. The CDR3 region is CASSQAVIQETQYF. As DNA, the CDR3 is TGCGCCAGCAGCCAAGCGGTCATCCAAGAGACCCAGTACTTC.

The chain is built from TRBV7-3 and TRBJ1-2, with D unresolved. The CDR3 sequence is 13 residues long. Germline V gene sequence: CDR1 SGHTA, CDR2 FQGTGA. V lost 7 bases and J 4 bases, leaving 13 bases between the germline ends. The CDR3 DNA follows: TGTGCCAGCAATCAGGTCGATCTCTATGGCTACACCTTC. It encodes CASNQVDLYGYTF.

The chain couples TRBV27 to TRBJ2-2; D remains unclear. With 8 bases removed from V and 1 base from J, the gap between germline ends came to 2 bases. The CDR3 has 11 residues. Germline CDR1 is MNHEY and CDR2 is SMNVEV (reference sequence). CDR3 DNA sequence: TGTGCCAGCGGGAACACCGGGGAGCTGTTTTTT. It yields the protein CASGNTGELFF.

In nucleotides, the CDR3 is TGTGCCAGCAGCAAAAACATCAGGATCCGCACAGATACGCAGTATTTT. This translates into CASSKNIRIRTDTQYF. The chain uses TRBV11-3 and TRBJ2-3; D call uncertain. V lost 5 bases to trimming and J lost 1 base, with 16 bases between them. Per the germline V gene, CDR1 is SGHNT and CDR2 is YENEEA. The CDR3 consists of 16 residues.

As DNA, the CDR3 is TGTGCCAGCAGCCCTCCTTATGAGGGACACCCTACCTTC. Translating gives CASSPPYEGHPTF. The rearrangement uses TRBV9 and TRBJ1-2; D may be TRBD1 (6 bases). The CDR3 covers 13 residues. Trimming took off 4 bases at V and 14 bases at J, with 21 bases between the two ends. Looked up from germline, CDR1 is SGDLS and CDR2 is YYNGEE.

The V and J genes are TRBV27 and TRBJ2-7; TRBD2 matches at 9 bases. Germline CDR1 MNHEY, CDR2 SMNVEV (reference sequence). With V trimmed by 7 bases and J by 7 bases, 8 bases remained unmatched. The CDR3 loop spans 13 amino acids. The CDR3 DNA sequence: TGTGCCAGCACCGCGGGGGGGAGTAGGGAGCAGTACTTC. Amino acid sequence: CASTAGGSREQYF.